This T cell receptor (beta chain) appears in the sequencing data of a study of T cells after yellow fever vaccination. This clonotype was seen repeatedly, ten times or more. Trimming stripped 5 bases from V and 2 bases from J, with 7 bases between. Germline assignment: CDR1 SEHNR and CDR2 FQNEAQ (reference sequence). The CDR3 sequence is 12 residues long. Each CDR3 protein gets one entry after TCRdb re-called the 5' RACE reads with MiXCR. In the table there are a few hundred thousand distinct CDR3 sequences, approximately 6% of which are singletons. This specimen consisted of PBMCs, obtained 5 days after the yellow fever booster vaccination. The source of this sequence is a man aged 30 to 39 who received the YFV17D yellow fever vaccine. The gene calls are TRBV7-9 and TRBJ2-7; D is unresolved. CDR3 sequence (DNA): TGTGCCAGCAGCGATGCGGCCTACGAGCAGTACTTC. As protein: CASSDAAYEQYF.